These T cell receptor beta chains were read from a single sample in a study of PD-1 blockade in classical Hodgkin lymphoma. Clones were sequenced by immunoSEQ multiplex PCR, and TCRdb holds only the in-frame ones, with some missing. The profile shows around 90,000 clones, about 77% of them singletons. Sample: peripheral blood mononuclear cells (PBMCs), taken before the fourth cycle of nivolumab. The receptors originated from a human donor with classical Hodgkin lymphoma. CDR3s leave out the opening cysteine and the closing phenylalanine or tryptophan. Fields, in order: V gene, J gene, CDR3 protein.

v_call: TRBV7-7
j_call: TRBJ2-2
cdr3_aa: ASSVGGGYTGELF

v_call: TRBV18
j_call: TRBJ1-2
cdr3_aa: ASSHPGHYGYT

v_call: TRBV7-2
j_call: TRBJ1-3
cdr3_aa: ASRLPRRGNTIY

v_call: TRBV6-5
j_call: TRBJ1-3
cdr3_aa: ASSLLVGNTIY

v_call: TRBV19
j_call: TRBJ2-3
cdr3_aa: ASSWGGAPDTQY

v_call: TRBV7-6
j_call: TRBJ1-5
cdr3_aa: ASSARQGLSAQPQH

v_call: TRBV10-3
j_call: TRBJ2-7
cdr3_aa: AISDPDLTVYEQY

v_call: TRBV27
j_call: TRBJ2-7
cdr3_aa: ASSPTGPLGYEQY

v_call: TRBV10-3
j_call: TRBJ2-1
cdr3_aa: AISLGTSGDSYNEQF

v_call: TRBV27
j_call: TRBJ2-3
cdr3_aa: ASSGWTGTDTQY

v_call: TRBV9
j_call: TRBJ2-3
cdr3_aa: ASSVDGGALDTQY

v_call: TRBV4-1
j_call: TRBJ1-1
cdr3_aa: ASSQDRGSGNTEAF

v_call: TRBV5-6
j_call: TRBJ2-2
cdr3_aa: ASSLGPRWELF

v_call: TRBV10-3
j_call: TRBJ1-2
cdr3_aa: AISASGTGGSGYT

v_call: TRBV5-1
j_call: TRBJ1-5
cdr3_aa: ASSPTGGHNQPQH

v_call: TRBV7-9
j_call: TRBJ1-1
cdr3_aa: ASSLMSGTGSYTEAF

v_call: TRBV6-6
j_call: TRBJ2-2
cdr3_aa: ASSSRGSGELF

v_call: TRBV6-5
j_call: TRBJ1-2
cdr3_aa: ASSSGPGIPYGYT

v_call: TRBV9
j_call: TRBJ2-5
cdr3_aa: ASSVGIGGAIETQY

v_call: TRBV5-6
j_call: TRBJ1-1
cdr3_aa: ASSLRIVREAF

v_call: TRBV5-1
j_call: TRBJ2-3
cdr3_aa: ASRSLAGGPTDTQY

v_call: TRBV6-1
j_call: TRBJ2-2
cdr3_aa: ASTPPTAGELF

v_call: TRBV5-1
j_call: TRBJ2-3
cdr3_aa: ASSLGIAGVEDTQY

v_call: TRBV5-6
j_call: TRBJ2-7
cdr3_aa: ASSSLGGGDLREQY

v_call: TRBV19
j_call: TRBJ2-3
cdr3_aa: ASSIRAGAWADTQY

v_call: TRBV18
j_call: TRBJ1-1
cdr3_aa: ASSQQMDGATEAF

v_call: TRBV27
j_call: TRBJ2-5
cdr3_aa: ASSLWEQETQY

v_call: TRBV6-5
j_call: TRBJ1-4
cdr3_aa: ASRRDRGVNEKLF

v_call: TRBV5-4
j_call: TRBJ2-3
cdr3_aa: ASSPGRTSGGTQY

v_call: TRBV9
j_call: TRBJ1-1
cdr3_aa: ASSPTRAEVGEAF

v_call: TRBV7-6
j_call: TRBJ1-1
cdr3_aa: ASSLEREGAEAF

v_call: TRBV5-1
j_call: TRBJ1-4
cdr3_aa: ASSFLGATNEKLF

v_call: TRBV28
j_call: TRBJ1-2
cdr3_aa: ASDRADYGYT

v_call: TRBV18
j_call: TRBJ1-2
cdr3_aa: ASSPPNRGTYGYT

v_call: TRBV10-3
j_call: TRBJ2-6
cdr3_aa: AISEGQADSGANVLT

v_call: TRBV5-5
j_call: TRBJ1-2
cdr3_aa: ASSSDRVPGYT

v_call: TRBV7-8
j_call: TRBJ2-1
cdr3_aa: ASSPLWDTPDKQF